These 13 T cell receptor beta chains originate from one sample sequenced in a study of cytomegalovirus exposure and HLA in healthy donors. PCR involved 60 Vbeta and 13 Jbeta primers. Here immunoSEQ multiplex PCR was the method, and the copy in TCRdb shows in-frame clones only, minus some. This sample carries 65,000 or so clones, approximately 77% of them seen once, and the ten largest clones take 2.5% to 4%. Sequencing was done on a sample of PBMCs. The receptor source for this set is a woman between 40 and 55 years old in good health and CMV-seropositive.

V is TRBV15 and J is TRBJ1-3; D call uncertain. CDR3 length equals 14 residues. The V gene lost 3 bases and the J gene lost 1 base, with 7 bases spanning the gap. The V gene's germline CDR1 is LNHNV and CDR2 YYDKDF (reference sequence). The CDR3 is CATSRAGSGNTIYF. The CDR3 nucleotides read TGTGCCACCAGCAGGGCTGGTTCTGGAAACACCATATATTTT.

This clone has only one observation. The chain's CDR3 is CASSLGAASSDTQYF. CDR3 DNA: TGTGCCAGCAGCTTGGGTGCTGCGTCTTCAGATACGCAGTATTTT. The chain has TRBV5-8 and TRBJ2-3; D is unresolved. Per the germline V gene, CDR1 is SGHTS and CDR2 is YDEGEE. The V gene lost 0 bases and the J gene lost 4 bases, with 12 bases spanning the gap. This CDR3 comprises 15 residues.

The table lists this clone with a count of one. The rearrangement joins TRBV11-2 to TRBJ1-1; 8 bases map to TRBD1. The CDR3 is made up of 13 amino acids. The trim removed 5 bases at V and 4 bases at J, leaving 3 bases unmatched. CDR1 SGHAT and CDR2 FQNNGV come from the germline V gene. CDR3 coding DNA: TGTGCCAGCAGCATAACAGGGGGCACTGAAGCTTTCTTT. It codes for CASSITGGTEAFF.

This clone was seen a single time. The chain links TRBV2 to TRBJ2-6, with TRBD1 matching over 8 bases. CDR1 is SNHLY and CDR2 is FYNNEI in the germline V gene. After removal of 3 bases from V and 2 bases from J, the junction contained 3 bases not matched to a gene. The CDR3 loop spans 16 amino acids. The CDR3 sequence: CASSDRGRAGANVLTF. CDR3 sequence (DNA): TGTGCCAGCAGTGACAGGGGGCGGGCTGGGGCCAACGTCCTGACTTTC.

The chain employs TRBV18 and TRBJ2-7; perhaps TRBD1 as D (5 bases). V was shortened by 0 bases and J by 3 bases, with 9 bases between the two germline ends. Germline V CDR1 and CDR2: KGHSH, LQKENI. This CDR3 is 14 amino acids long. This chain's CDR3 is CASSPPTASYEQYF. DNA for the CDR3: TGTGCCAGCTCACCACCGACAGCCAGCTACGAGCAGTACTTC.

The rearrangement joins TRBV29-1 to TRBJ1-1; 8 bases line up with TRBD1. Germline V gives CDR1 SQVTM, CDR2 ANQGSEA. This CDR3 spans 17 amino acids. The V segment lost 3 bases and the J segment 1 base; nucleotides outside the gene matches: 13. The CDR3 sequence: CSVDPWDRHEGNTEAFF. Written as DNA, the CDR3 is TGCAGCGTTGACCCTTGGGACAGGCATGAGGGGAACACTGAAGCTTTCTTT. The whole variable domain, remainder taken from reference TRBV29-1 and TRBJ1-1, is SAVISQKPSRDICQRGTSLTIQCQVDSQVTMMFWYRQQPGQSLTLIATANQGSEATYESGFVIDKFPISRPNLTFSTLTVSNMSPEDSSIYLCSVDPWDRHEGNTEAFFGQGTRLTVV.

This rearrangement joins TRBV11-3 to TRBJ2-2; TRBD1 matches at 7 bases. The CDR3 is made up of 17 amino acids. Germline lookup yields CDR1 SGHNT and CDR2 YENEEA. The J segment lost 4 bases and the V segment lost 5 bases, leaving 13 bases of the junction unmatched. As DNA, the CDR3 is TGTGCCAGCAGCCCATCCCCCGGGACAGACAGCACCGGGGAGCTGTTTTTT. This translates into CASSPSPGTDSTGELFF.

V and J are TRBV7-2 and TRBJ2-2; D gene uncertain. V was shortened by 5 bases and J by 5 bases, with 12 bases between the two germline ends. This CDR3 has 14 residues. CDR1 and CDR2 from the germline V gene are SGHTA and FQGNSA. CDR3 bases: TGTGCCAGCAGCGCCCGACAAGATACCGGGGAGCTGTTTTTT. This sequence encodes CASSARQDTGELFF.

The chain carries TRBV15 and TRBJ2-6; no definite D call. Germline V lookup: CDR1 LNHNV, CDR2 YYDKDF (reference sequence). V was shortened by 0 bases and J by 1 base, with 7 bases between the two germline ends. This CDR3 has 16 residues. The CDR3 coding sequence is TGTGCCACCAGCAGAGAACCCACTTCTGGGGCCAACGTCCTGACTTTC. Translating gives CATSREPTSGANVLTF. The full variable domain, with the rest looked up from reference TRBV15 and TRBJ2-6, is DAMVIQNPRYQVTQFGKPVTLSCSQTLNHNVMYWYQQKSSQAPKLLFHYYDKDFNNEADTPDNFQSRRPNTSFCFLDIRSPGLGDTAMYLCATSREPTSGANVLTFGAGSRLTVL.

As DNA, the CDR3 is TGTGCCAGCAGCTTATCTCTCGCGGGACAGGGTTATGGCTACACCTTC. Translating gives CASSLSLAGQGYGYTF. This chain joins TRBV7-9 and TRBJ1-2; 9 bases are shared with TRBD1. The CDR3 loop spans 16 amino acids. Trimming cost V 2 bases and J 5 bases; bases outside gene matches: 9. Germline loops: CDR1 SEHNR, CDR2 FQNEAQ (reference sequence).

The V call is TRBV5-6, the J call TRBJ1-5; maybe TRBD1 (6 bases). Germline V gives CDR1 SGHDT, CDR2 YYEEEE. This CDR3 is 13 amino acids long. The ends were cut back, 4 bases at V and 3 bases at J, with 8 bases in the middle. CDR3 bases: TGTGCCAGCAGCAGGACAGCCAATCAGCCCCAGCATTTT. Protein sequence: CASSRTANQPQHF.

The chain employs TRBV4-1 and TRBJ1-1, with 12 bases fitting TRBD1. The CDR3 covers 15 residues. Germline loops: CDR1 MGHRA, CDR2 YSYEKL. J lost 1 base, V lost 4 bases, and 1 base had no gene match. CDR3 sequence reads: CASSPGQGANTEAFF. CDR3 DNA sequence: TGCGCCAGCAGCCCGGGACAGGGGGCGAACACTGAAGCTTTCTTT.

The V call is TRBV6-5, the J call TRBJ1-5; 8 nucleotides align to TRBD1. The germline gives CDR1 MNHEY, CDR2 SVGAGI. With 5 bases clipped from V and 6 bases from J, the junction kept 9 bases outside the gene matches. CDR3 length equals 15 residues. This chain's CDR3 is CASSPTGQGPQPQHF. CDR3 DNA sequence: TGTGCCAGCAGTCCGACCGGACAGGGCCCTCAGCCCCAGCATTTT.